Below are 5 T cell receptor beta chains sequenced from a single sample in a study of Graves' ophthalmopathy and Graves' hyperthyroidism. The authors amplified TCR beta CDR3 regions, and they did so from RNA transcripts for repertoire sequencing. Scientists carried out first-round RT-PCR using HTBI primers and then a second-round multiplex PCR. TCRdb ran MiXCR on the multiplex PCR reads and lists one entry per CDR3 protein. The profile covers 500,000 to 700,000 distinct CDR3 sequences, with roughly 20% appearing a single time and roughly 6.9% taken by the ten largest. The specimen sequenced was peripheral blood. The receptors here all came from a woman between 18 and 29 years old with stable Graves' hyperthyroidism. Some clones in this sample may be carry-over from other donors' samples.

This clonotype occurred many times. This sequence joins TRBV12-3 or TRBV12-4 and TRBJ2-2; 10 bases match TRBD1. With V trimmed by 4 bases and J by 4 bases, 9 bases remained unmatched. This CDR3 comprises 17 residues. CDR3 amino acids: CASSSSDRGRSTGELFF. The CDR3 region has the DNA TGTGCCAGCAGTTCCTCAGACAGGGGGCGCAGCACCGGGGAGCTGTTTTTT.

This clonotype has more than one count but fewer than ten. This chain links TRBV12-3 or TRBV12-4 with TRBJ2-7, with D possibly being TRBD2 (6 bases). The CDR3 runs 13 residues. The ends were cut back, 8 bases at V and 6 bases at J, with 17 bases in the middle. The CDR3 region has the DNA TGTGCCAGCCGTGGAGGGATGGTTAGCGAGCAGTACTTC. It is translated as CASRGGMVSEQYF.

This clonotype showed up many times. The chain recombines TRBV30 with TRBJ1-1; the match to TRBD1 covers 7 bases. The CDR3 is 15 amino acids. After removal of 0 bases from V and 1 base from J, the junction contained 5 bases not matched to a gene. Germline lookup yields CDR1 GTSNPN and CDR2 SVGIG (reference sequence). For the CDR3, the DNA is TGTGCCTGGAGTGTACGGGACAGTTGGAACACTGAAGCTTTCTTT. Encoded protein: CAWSVRDSWNTEAFF.

The rearrangement joins TRBV28 to TRBJ1-2; D is possibly TRBD1 (5 bases). The CDR3 spans 14 residues. The germline V gene has CDR1 MDHEN and CDR2 SYDVKM. Between the trimmed V and J ends, which lost 7 bases and 4 bases, there was a span of 16 bases. DNA of the CDR3: TGTGCCAGCACCGTATCGGGGGAAATCTATGGCTACACCTTC. This gives the protein CASTVSGEIYGYTF.

In its sample, this clonotype was seen a few times. The J gene is TRBJ2-5, the V gene TRBV5-1; possibly TRBD1 for D (6 bases). There are 14 residues in the CDR3. Germline CDR1 is SGHRS and CDR2 is YFSETQ. The germline V and J ends were trimmed by 3 bases and 3 bases, with 12 bases remaining between them. In DNA, the CDR3 is TGCGCCAGCAGCTCGGTGCCAGGGGAAGAGACCCAGTACTTC. Protein: CASSSVPGEETQYF.